Listed here is a single T cell receptor (beta chain). Its antigen remains unknown. The data are from a study of T cell responses to AZD1222 COVID-19 vaccine. Researchers grouped second doses given at about 4 or about 12 weeks into one pool. Regarding the study as a whole: At baseline, just a handful of AZD1222 recipients tested seropositive. Spike-specific TCR breadth and depth both grew after two AZD1222 doses. Across spike, vaccine-associated CD4 TCRs were found, dominant at 160-218 and 743-854.

The CDR3 runs 14 residues. Germline values: CDR1 MNHEY, CDR2 SVGAGI. Trimming removed 6 bases from V and 2 bases from J; junction bases left unmatched: 5. Method: immunoSEQ multiplex PCR; TCRdb's copy keeps in-frame clones and lacks some. Of roughly 100,000 clones in the sample, approximately 90% are singletons; the top ten hold around 8.6%. The V and J genes are TRBV6-5 and TRBJ2-7, with 9 positions matching TRBD1. This receptor was obtained from an adult who received the AZD1222 COVID-19 vaccine. Sequencing used peripheral blood, obtained 28 days after the second AZD1222 dose. CDR3 protein: CASRTGTGTYEQYF. Written as DNA, the CDR3 is TGTGCCAGCAGGACAGGGACAGGGACCTACGAGCAGTACTTC.